Listed below are T cell receptor beta chains from one sample, sequenced in a study of T cells expressing NK-cell markers. Following a re-call of the 5' RACE reads, TCRdb has one entry per CDR3 protein and lacks DNA. This table holds about 430,000 distinct CDR3 sequences. Input material: blood T cells: a sorted CD56 or NKG2C T cell subset, CD4+ or CD8+ T cells, or bulk PBMC T cells (not recorded which). These receptor sequences come from a woman aged 50 to 65 in good health. Each CDR3 is given with its conserved first and last residue. The order of the fields is V gene, J gene, CDR3 protein.

TRBV5-1,TRBJ2-1,CASSETAGGPNEQFF
TRBV7-9,TRBJ2-4,CASSLAQTGRDIQYF
TRBV5-5,TRBJ2-1,CASSLVLDLGNEQFF
TRBV5-4,TRBJ2-5,CASSSGVRGETQYF
TRBV5-6,TRBJ2-2,CASSIGQGANTGELFF
TRBV5-1,TRBJ2-7,CASRYDTPRGYEQYF
TRBV7-2,TRBJ2-3,CASSASGRFTDTQYF
TRBV5-1,TRBJ2-1,CASSPSGLANEQFF
TRBV4-1,TRBJ2-2,CASSQADRTGELFF
TRBV3-1,TRBJ2-3,CASSQAGGRIGTDTQYF
TRBV4-2,TRBJ1-5,CASSQEIDNQPQHF
TRBV19,TRBJ1-1,CASTGAGVRTAEAFF
TRBV6-5,TRBJ2-7,CASRPTLTGIREQYF
TRBV6-5,TRBJ2-4,CASSYVGKNIQYF
TRBV5-1,TRBJ1-2,CASSPRTGGVGYTF
TRBV6-5,TRBJ1-2,CASSGRPNRVSNYGYTF
TRBV3-1,TRBJ1-1,CASSQGRGRTEAFF
TRBV19,TRBJ1-2,CASSILDRGDYGYTF
TRBV7-7,TRBJ1-5,CASRPDRGHSQPQHF
TRBV4-1,TRBJ2-7,CASSHPRGRDYSYEQYF
TRBV9,TRBJ2-1,CASSVEVAGVYNEQFF
TRBV20-1,TRBJ2-3,CSARDPEGSLADTQYF
TRBV7-2,TRBJ2-1,CASSLLRAGGGEQFF
TRBV6-6,TRBJ1-5,CASRGDHHNQPQHF
TRBV4-1,TRBJ2-7,CASSQLAGGPGEQYF
TRBV7-9,TRBJ2-5,CASGRPNQETQYF
TRBV29-1,TRBJ1-1,CSVSRLNTEAFF
TRBV5-1,TRBJ2-1,CASSEDGTTFNEQFF
TRBV9,TRBJ1-5,CASSAGQGASGQPQHF
TRBV28,TRBJ2-2,CASSRTQGHTGELFF
TRBV29-1,TRBJ2-7,CSVGQNYEQYF
TRBV11-2,TRBJ2-5,CASSITSGRARETQYF
TRBV20-1,TRBJ2-1,CSVLSGLSSYNEQFF
TRBV4-2,TRBJ2-2,CASSPRTGVGTGELFF
TRBV2,TRBJ2-7,CASSVDRVKNEQYF
TRBV2,TRBJ2-2,CASRPRTSNTGELFF
TRBV27,TRBJ2-7,CASGQPGLPYEQYF
TRBV5-1,TRBJ2-1,CASSLAGTLADEQFF
TRBV10-3,TRBJ2-1,CAIGQDPGDEQFF
TRBV27,TRBJ2-1,CASKTSAYNEQFF
TRBV4-2,TRBJ1-1,CASSPARGVGDTVSAEAFF
TRBV12-3/TRBV12-4,TRBJ1-3,CASSLSRDSGNTIYF
TRBV5-5,TRBJ2-7,CASSLLQVAYEQYF
TRBV11-2,TRBJ1-1,CASSRKTGGGNTEAFF
TRBV6-6,TRBJ1-2,CASSYLQPNYGYTF
TRBV20-1,TRBJ2-7,CSVAGQGPHEQYF
TRBV24-1,TRBJ2-1,CATSLGNEQFF
TRBV7-2,TRBJ1-3,CASRLAGGVRNTIYF
TRBV6-1,TRBJ1-4,CASRSDTGGEKLFF
TRBV20-1,TRBJ2-5,CSAIAVAGETQYF
TRBV7-9,TRBJ2-1,CASSLALAVNEQFF
TRBV6-5,TRBJ2-3,CASSYRASRSDTQYF
TRBV24-1,TRBJ2-1,CATSISGRAGGEQFF
TRBV7-9,TRBJ2-1,CAGSSGTTSEQFF
TRBV3-1,TRBJ2-5,CATSGQGMGETQYF
TRBV7-9,TRBJ2-3,CASSTMKDTQYF
TRBV10-2,TRBJ2-7,CASSAGYEQYF